Listed below are T cell receptor beta chains from one sample, sequenced in a study of T-cell reconstitution after alpha-beta-depleted transplantation in children. Each CDR3 protein is one row after TCRdb ran MiXCR on the PCR reads. This sample yields around 340,000 distinct CDR3 sequences, of which 13% are seen a single time; approximately 4.3% belongs to the top ten. Sample: PBMCs, taken from the stem cell graft. The receptors originated from a human donor who donated a stem cell graft to a child with Fanconi anemia. Each CDR3 is given with its conserved first and last residue. The D gene is left open where the match is weak. Not all rows give a size; the values are once, few, many and, for expanded clones, a class.

D: TRBD1; V: TRBV5-1; size: few; J: TRBJ2-2; DNA: TGCGCCAGCAGCCCTTTCCGGGACAGCGCGAACACCGGGGAGCTGTTTTTT; CDR3: CASSPFRDSANTGELFF
D: TRBD1; V: TRBV5-4; size: few; J: TRBJ1-1; DNA: TGTGCCAGCAGCTTTCCGGGACAGCGAGTCACTGAAGCTTTCTTT; CDR3: CASSFPGQRVTEAFF
D: TRBD1; V: TRBV18; size: .; J: TRBJ1-2; DNA: TGTGCCAGCTCACCGGGGACAGCCACATCAGCTGGCTACACCTTC; CDR3: CASSPGTATSAGYTF
D: TRBD1; V: TRBV12-3/TRBV12-4; size: many; J: TRBJ1-4; DNA: TGTGCCAGCAGTCCAGGGGGTGCCGCCAATGAAAAACTGTTTTTT; CDR3: CASSPGGAANEKLFF
D: .; V: TRBV12-3/TRBV12-4; size: .; J: TRBJ2-3; DNA: TGTGCCAGCAGTTTAAAAGGGGGTATCACAGATACGCAGTATTTT; CDR3: CASSLKGGITDTQYF
D: TRBD1; V: TRBV5-1; size: .; J: TRBJ2-2; DNA: TGCGCCAGCAGCTCCACGACAGGGGACACCGGGGAGCTGTTTTTT; CDR3: CASSSTTGDTGELFF
D: .; V: TRBV7-3; size: few; J: TRBJ1-1; DNA: TGTGCCAGCAGCTTAACATCCGCTACTGAAGCTTTCTTT; CDR3: CASSLTSATEAFF
D: .; V: TRBV27; size: .; J: TRBJ2-7; DNA: TGTGCCAGCTCCCGGGACGGACACTACGAGCAGTACTTC; CDR3: CASSRDGHYEQYF
D: TRBD1; V: TRBV5-1; size: few; J: TRBJ1-1; DNA: TGCGCCAGCAGCTTGGAGGGGACAGGGGCAGCTTTCTTT; CDR3: CASSLEGTGAAFF
D: .; V: TRBV29-1; size: .; J: TRBJ1-1; DNA: TGCAGCGTTGAAGAGAGGACGGAACTGAACACTGAAGCTTTCTTT; CDR3: CSVEERTELNTEAFF
D: TRBD1; V: TRBV6-5; size: many; J: TRBJ1-4; DNA: TGTGCCAGCAGCCAAACCGGGACAGCTAATGAAAAACTGTTTTTT; CDR3: CASSQTGTANEKLFF
D: .; V: TRBV7-2; size: few; J: TRBJ1-5; DNA: TGTGCCAGCAGCTCCCCGGCTTTCCAGAATCAGCCCCAGCATTTT; CDR3: CASSSPAFQNQPQHF
D: TRBD1; V: TRBV4-1; size: .; J: TRBJ1-4; DNA: TGCGCCAGCAGCGCGCGAGTCGGGACAGGGGTAAAACTGTTTTTT; CDR3: CASSARVGTGVKLFF
D: .; V: TRBV12-3/TRBV12-4; size: .; J: TRBJ1-3; DNA: TGTGCCAGCAGTTTCAACCCTGGTGGAAACACCATATATTTT; CDR3: CASSFNPGGNTIYF
D: .; V: TRBV6-2/TRBV6-3; size: .; J: TRBJ1-3; DNA: TGTGCCAGCAGTTACGGTTCTGGAAACACCATATATTTT; CDR3: CASSYGSGNTIYF
D: .; V: TRBV27; size: .; J: TRBJ2-7; DNA: TGTGCCAGCAGTTTATCGAACTATAACGAGCAGTACTTC; CDR3: CASSLSNYNEQYF
D: .; V: TRBV30; size: .; J: TRBJ1-1; DNA: TGTGCCTGGAGTGTACGTTGGGGCACTGAAGCTTTCTTT; CDR3: CAWSVRWGTEAFF
D: .; V: TRBV6-4; size: .; J: TRBJ2-1; DNA: TGTGCCAGCAGTGACCCTGTTGCTCGGGAAGACTACAATGAGCAGTTCTTC; CDR3: CASSDPVAREDYNEQFF
D: .; V: TRBV29-1; size: .; J: TRBJ1-1; DNA: TGCAGCGTTGAGGGCGGTAATAACGCTGAAGCTTTCTTT; CDR3: CSVEGGNNAEAFF
D: .; V: TRBV6-1; size: few; J: TRBJ1-1; DNA: TGTGCCAGCAGTGAGGGGACACTCACTGAAGCTTTCTTT; CDR3: CASSEGTLTEAFF
D: TRBD2; V: TRBV29-1; size: few; J: TRBJ2-3; DNA: TGCAGTGGAGCGGGGGGGCGAGGAGATACGCAGTATTTT; CDR3: CSGAGGRGDTQYF
D: TRBD2; V: TRBV25-1; size: few; J: TRBJ2-5; DNA: TGTGCCAGCAGTGACGCATCACGGGGGGGAGATACGGAGACCCAGTACTTC; CDR3: CASSDASRGGDTETQYF
D: TRBD2; V: TRBV3-1; size: few; J: TRBJ2-3; DNA: TGTGCCAGCAGCCAAAAAACTAGCGGGGATTTTCATACGCAGTATTTT; CDR3: CASSQKTSGDFHTQYF
D: .; V: TRBV29-1; size: many; J: TRBJ2-2; DNA: TGCAGCGGCGGCGGGGCCACCGGGGAGCTGTTTTTT; CDR3: CSGGGATGELFF